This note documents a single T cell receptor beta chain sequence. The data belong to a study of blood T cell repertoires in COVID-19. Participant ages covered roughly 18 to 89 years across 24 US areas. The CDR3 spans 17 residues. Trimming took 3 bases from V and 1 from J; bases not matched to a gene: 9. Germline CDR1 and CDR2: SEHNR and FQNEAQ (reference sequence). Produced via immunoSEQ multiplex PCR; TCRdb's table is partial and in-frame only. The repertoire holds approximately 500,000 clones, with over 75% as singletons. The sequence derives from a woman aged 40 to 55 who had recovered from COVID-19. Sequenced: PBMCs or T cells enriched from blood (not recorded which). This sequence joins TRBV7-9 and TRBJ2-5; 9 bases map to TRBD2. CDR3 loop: CASSLGGPSGIQETQYF. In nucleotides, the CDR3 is TGTGCCAGCAGCTTGGGTGGGCCTAGCGGGATCCAAGAGACCCAGTACTTC. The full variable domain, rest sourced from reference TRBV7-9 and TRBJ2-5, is DTGVSQNPRHKITKRGQNVTFRCDPISEHNRLYWYRQTLGQGPEFLTYFQNEAQLEKSRLLSDRFSAERPKGSFSTLEIQRTEQGDSAMYLCASSLGGPSGIQETQYFGPGTRLLVL.